This T cell receptor beta chain was found in a study of a mutant IDH1 vaccine in newly diagnosed glioma. Study details: Vaccination started 4-6 weeks after radiotherapy alone, or with temozolomide cycles.

Documented time point: week 35, safety follow-up. Each dose delivered 300 ug of mutant IDH1 20-mer peptide subcutaneously with imiquimod. New WHO grade 3 or 4 astrocytomas that were IDH1-mutant and ATRX-lost had been found in donors. Sequencing used immunoSEQ multiplex PCR; TCRdb keeps in-frame clones, though not all of them. The sample holds roughly 25,000 clones, over 80% seen once. Notes on the study in general: Whatever changes occurred in top peripheral T cell clonotypes seemed unrelated to pseudoprogression.

Germline CDR1 reads SGHAT; CDR2 reads FQNNGV. The V end lost 1 base, the J end lost 2 bases, and 15 bases lay between the germline ends. The CDR3 totals 17 residues. Comment on this clone: Its antigen is undetermined.

This specimen was PBMCs, taken from a glioma patient whose treatment included an IDH1 peptide vaccine. The chain uses TRBV11-2 and TRBJ1-5, with a tentative D call TRBD1 (5 bases). This clonotype was obtained from a man aged 30 to 39 with glioma. CDR3 residues: CASSLVWGRGGNQPQHF. CDR3 coding DNA: TGTGCCAGCAGCTTAGTTTGGGGACGGGGGGGCAATCAGCCCCAGCATTTT.